The 5 T cell receptor beta chains in this list originate from one sample, sequenced in a study of response to subunit inactivated influenza vaccine. Via MiXCR, TCRdb re-called the RT-PCR reads, giving one row per CDR3 protein. The repertoire holds 610,000 or so distinct CDR3 sequences, with 12% to 15% as singletons. The sample in question was PBMCs from blood, obtained roughly 12 days after vaccination. These TCRs come from a man aged 50 to 59 who received an inactivated influenza vaccine.

The J gene is TRBJ2-2, the V gene TRBV7-8; D ambiguous. V gave up 1 base and J gave up 7 bases, with 13 bases separating them. The CDR3 spans 15 residues. CDR1 and CDR2 (germline): SGHVS, FQNEAQ. The CDR3 nucleotides read TGTGCCAGCAGCTTAGGCTCGTCAGTTAGCGGGGAGCTGTTTTTT. Protein sequence: CASSLGSSVSGELFF.

This clonotype was counted at least ten times. The genes are TRBV7-9 and TRBJ2-7, with D unclear. The CDR3 totals 13 residues. V was pared by 1 base and J by 1 base, with 5 bases between. CDR1 is SEHNR, CDR2 FQNEAQ, per germline (reference sequence). This CDR3 reads CASSLVQSYEQYF. The CDR3 DNA is TGTGCCAGCAGCTTAGTCCAATCCTACGAGCAGTACTTC.

Written as DNA, the CDR3 is TGCGCCAGCAGCCAAGCTAGGGGGATTGATTCACCCCTCCACTTT. This gives the protein CASSQARGIDSPLHF. V gene TRBV4-3 combines with J gene TRBJ1-6, with D perhaps TRBD1 (6 bases). CDR1 and CDR2 from the germline V gene are LGHNA and YSLEER. This CDR3 comprises 15 residues. Trimming pared 1 base from V and 8 bases from J, leaving 12 bases between.

This clonotype was seen repeatedly, ten times or more. V is TRBV4-1 and J is TRBJ2-7, with 12 bases that match TRBD1. V lost 2 bases, J lost 7 bases, and 6 bases stayed unmatched. This CDR3 comprises 15 residues. Germline assignment: CDR1 MGHRA and CDR2 YSYEKL. The CDR3 bases are TGCGCCAGCAGCCAACCGGGACAGGGGGCTGAGGAGCAGTACTTC. Its translation: CASSQPGQGAEEQYF.

In this sample, this clonotype turned up a few times. The rearrangement joins TRBV10-3 to TRBJ1-2; D gene unclear. Trimming removed 4 bases from V and 7 bases from J, with 7 bases in between. The CDR3 spans 11 residues. The germline V gene encodes CDR1 ENHRY and CDR2 SYGVKD. The CDR3 protein is CAISVLSGYTF. The CDR3 DNA reads TGTGCCATCAGTGTTTTAAGTGGCTACACCTTC.